The 17 T cell receptor beta chains below were found in one sample sequenced in a study of T cells after yellow fever vaccination. TCRdb reanalysed the 5' RACE reads using MiXCR and keeps one entry per CDR3 protein. The sample gives 500,000 to 650,000 distinct CDR3 sequences, 10% to 15% of which show up once; 15% is in the top ten. Sequenced here: PBMCs, sampled on the day of the yellow fever booster vaccination. These receptors came from a man between 25 and 39 years old who received the YFV17D yellow fever vaccine.

This clonotype was counted ten times or more. The chain joins TRBV20-1 to TRBJ2-3; a weak D match, TRBD2 (5 bases). The CDR3 is made up of 12 amino acids. Per the germline V gene, CDR1 is DFQATT and CDR2 is SNEGSKA (reference sequence). V lost 8 bases, J lost 2 bases, and 11 bases lay in between. The CDR3: CSSGIVTDTQYF. The CDR3 DNA sequence: TGCAGTTCCGGGATTGTCACAGATACGCAGTATTTT.

Concerning this clonotype: This CDR3 is missing its conserved last phenylalanine or tryptophan, likely due to a read error. The V gene is TRBV20-1, the J gene TRBJ2-7, with D tentatively TRBD2 (6 bases). The CDR3 extends over 13 amino acids. The V and J ends lost 6 bases and 6 bases respectively, with 18 bases between them. Looked up from germline, CDR1 is DFQATT and CDR2 is SNEGSKA (reference sequence). The CDR3 protein is CSARRESFLEQYL. CDR3 coding DNA: TGCAGTGCCCGTCGGGAGTCCTTTCTCGAGCAGTACTTA.

This clonotype was counted only a few times. The chain has TRBV7-2 and TRBJ2-2; 8 bases map to TRBD2. CDR1 and CDR2 (germline): SGHTA, FQGNSA. The CDR3 length is 17 residues. The junction had 10 bases not matched to a gene; V was cut back by 2 bases and J by 5 bases. CDR3 sequence: CASSLLWDSGVTGELFF. DNA for the CDR3: TGTGCCAGCAGCTTATTGTGGGATAGCGGGGTAACCGGGGAGCTGTTTTTT.

This sequence joins TRBV19 and TRBJ1-1; the D gene is possibly TRBD1 (5 bases). V gave up 3 bases and J gave up 4 bases, with 15 bases separating them. CDR3 size: 15 residues. The germline CDR1 and CDR2 sequences are LNHDA and SQIVND (reference sequence). The CDR3 reads CASSILPGQGTEAFF. CDR3 bases: TGTGCCAGTAGTATCCTGCCCGGTCAGGGCACTGAAGCTTTCTTT.

For the CDR3, the DNA is TGCAGTGCTGCTAAGTTCACCTACGAGCAGTACTTC. Translation gives CSAAKFTYEQYF. The chain uses TRBV20-1 and TRBJ2-7; unclear D gene. The CDR3 covers 12 residues. The ends were cut back, 5 bases at V and 2 bases at J, with 10 bases in the middle. The germline V gene has CDR1 DFQATT and CDR2 SNEGSKA (reference sequence).

The rearrangement joins TRBV7-6 to TRBJ2-5; TRBD2 agrees at 7 bases. Germline V gene data show CDR1 as SGHVS and CDR2 as FNYEAQ. This CDR3 is 19 amino acids long. Germline trimming cut 7 bases from V and 0 bases from J; bases unmatched to any gene: 20. Here the CDR3 reads CASTSGTSSGISYQETQYF. The CDR3 DNA reads TGTGCCAGCACCTCGGGGACCTCCAGCGGGATAAGCTACCAAGAGACCCAGTACTTC.

This clonotype was picked up many times. The chain couples TRBV6-2 or TRBV6-3 to TRBJ2-3; D is unresolved. Germline V gene sequence: CDR1 MNHEY, CDR2 SVGEGT. The CDR3 extends over 12 amino acids. Trimming cost V 4 bases and J 2 bases, with 4 bases left between them. CDR3 residues: CASSSVTDTQYF. CDR3 DNA: TGTGCCAGCAGTTCCGTCACAGATACGCAGTATTTT.

The chain has TRBV9 and TRBJ2-1, with D possibly TRBD2 on 5 matching bases. The CDR3 extends over 15 amino acids. V dropped 0 bases and J dropped 1 base, with 8 bases sitting between them. From germline, CDR1 is SGDLS and CDR2 YYNGEE. The DNA of the CDR3 is TGTGCCAGCAGCGTAGCGGACTCGTCCTACAATGAGCAGTTCTTC. Translating it yields CASSVADSSYNEQFF. The entire variable domain, with the rest obtained from reference TRBV9 and TRBJ2-1, is as follows: DSGVTQTPKHLITATGQRVTLRCSPRSGDLSVYWYQQSLDQGLQFLIQYYNGEERAKGNILERFSAQQFPDLHSELNLSSLELGDSALYFCASSVADSSYNEQFFGPGTRLTVL.

This chain connects TRBV27 to TRBJ2-2, with D maybe TRBD2 (6 bases). Trimming removed 4 bases from V and 6 bases from J, with 18 bases in between. The CDR3 totals 16 residues. The germline CDR1 and CDR2 sequences are MNHEY and SMNVEV (reference sequence). In DNA, the CDR3 is TGTGCCAGCAGTTGGAGGAGGGCAGGGTTGGCCGGGGAGCTGTTTTTT. It yields the protein CASSWRRAGLAGELFF.

The CDR3 nucleotides read TGTGCCAGCATCCCCGGAGGGGGGGTTCGAGGCTACACCTTC. This gives the protein CASIPGGGVRGYTF. The gene calls are TRBV28 and TRBJ1-2; TRBD1 is a possible D gene (6 bases). Germline V gene lookup returns CDR1 MDHEN and CDR2 SYDVKM. V was clipped by 7 bases and J by 8 bases, with 20 bases between them. This CDR3 is 14 amino acids long.

This clonotype has ten or more counts. This rearrangement joins TRBV7-2 to TRBJ2-3; 11 bases match TRBD2. The trim removed 5 bases at V and 4 bases at J, leaving 5 bases unmatched. Germline V gives CDR1 SGHTA, CDR2 FQGNSA. The length of the CDR3 is 15 residues. CDR3 residues: CASSLGGLAADTQYF. The CDR3 DNA is TGTGCCAGCAGCCTAGGGGGACTAGCGGCAGATACGCAGTATTTT.

This clonotype has more than one count but fewer than ten. V and J are TRBV29-1 and TRBJ1-2; unclear D gene. The V end lost 4 bases, the J end lost 4 bases, and 13 bases lay between the germline ends. The CDR3 spans 13 residues. Germline values: CDR1 SQVTM, CDR2 ANQGSEA. The DNA for the CDR3 is TGCAGCGTTGGTCAGTCGGGGAGCTATGGCTACACCTTC. Residues: CSVGQSGSYGYTF. The variable domain in full, completed from reference TRBV29-1 and TRBJ1-2, reads SAVISQKPSRDICQRGTSLTIQCQVDSQVTMMFWYRQQPGQSLTLIATANQGSEATYESGFVIDKFPISRPNLTFSTLTVSNMSPEDSSIYLCSVGQSGSYGYTFGSGTRLTVV.

The chain couples TRBV7-9 to TRBJ2-3; 7 nucleotides line up with TRBD1. J was trimmed by 0 bases and V by 4 bases; bases with no gene match: 7. This CDR3 is built from 16 residues. CDR1 and CDR2 from the germline V gene are SEHNR and FQNEAQ (reference sequence). CDR3 protein: CASSSYVGQSTDTQYF. The CDR3 DNA is TGTGCCAGCAGCTCTTATGTGGGACAGAGCACAGATACGCAGTATTTT.

The chain is built from TRBV6-1 and TRBJ2-7; weak D call: TRBD1 (6 bases). CDR3 size: 14 residues. Per the germline V gene, CDR1 is MNHNS and CDR2 is SASEGT. The germline V and J ends were trimmed by 6 bases and 3 bases, with 15 bases remaining between them. The CDR3 nucleotides read TGTGCCAGCAGAAGGACAGTAAAGAACTACGAGCAGTACTTC. Its translation: CASRRTVKNYEQYF.

Only a few counts were recorded for this clonotype. The CDR3 DNA reads TGTGCCATCGGGGTTACTCCCACCTACGAGCAGTACTTC. It is translated as CAIGVTPTYEQYF. The J gene is TRBJ2-7, the V gene TRBV10-3; D is uncertain. V was pared by 8 bases and J by 2 bases, with 13 bases between. The germline V gene encodes CDR1 ENHRY and CDR2 SYGVKD. The CDR3 is made up of 13 amino acids.

This chain uses TRBV5-1 with TRBJ2-1; TRBD1 or TRBD2 may be the D gene (5 bases each). CDR1 and CDR2 (germline): SGHRS, YFSETQ. V shed 0 bases and J shed 5 bases, with 15 bases lying between them. This CDR3 is built from 16 residues. CDR3 sequence reads: CASSLAGTLPHNEQFF. CDR3 DNA: TGCGCCAGCAGCTTGGCGGGGACCCTCCCACACAATGAGCAGTTCTTC.

This clonotype has only a few counts. The chain uses TRBV5-1 and TRBJ2-7; D is uncertain. Deletions cut 4 bases from V and 7 bases from J, with 21 bases between. This CDR3 contains 15 residues. Germline V gene lookup returns CDR1 SGHRS and CDR2 YFSETQ. In DNA form, the CDR3 reads TGCGCCAGCAGCCTGGACCCGGCGATCGGTTGGGAGCAGTACTTC. Protein product: CASSLDPAIGWEQYF.